The 19 T cell receptor beta chains below come from one sample, sequenced in a study of neoadjuvant anti-PD-1 for oral cavity cancer. TCRdb keeps only in-frame clones here, not all; method: immunoSEQ multiplex PCR. This table has about 14,000 clones, 60% to 75% appearing once. Time point in this sample: after neoadjuvant nivolumab, at surgical resection. Sequenced here: PBMCs, sampled after nivolumab (anti-PD-1) treatment. These receptors came from a person aged 35-79 years with oral cavity squamous cell carcinoma.

The chain links TRBV6-1 to TRBJ1-5; TRBD1 agrees at 9 bases. Trimming at V came to 7 bases and at J to 5 bases, leaving 6 bases not matched to a gene. Per the germline V gene, CDR1 is MNHNS and CDR2 is SASEGT. This CDR3 comprises 14 residues. CDR3 DNA: TGTGCCAGCACCATAAGGACAGGGGATCAGCCCCAGCATTTT. It translates to CASTIRTGDQPQHF.

The chain carries TRBV5-1 and TRBJ2-1; D remains ambiguous. This CDR3 is built from 17 residues. Germline assignment: CDR1 SGHRS and CDR2 YFSETQ. V was pared by 2 bases and J by 1 base, with 16 bases between. For the CDR3, the DNA is TGCGCCAGCAGCTTTTCCGTGGCGTCAACATCCTACAATGAGCAGTTCTTC. Encoded protein: CASSFSVASTSYNEQFF.

The chain uses TRBV5-1 and TRBJ2-5; tentatively, D is TRBD2 (6 bases). Trimming took off 4 bases at V and 3 bases at J, with 19 bases between the two ends. The CDR3 is 16 residues long. Germline lookup yields CDR1 SGHRS and CDR2 YFSETQ. In nucleotides, the CDR3 is TGCGCCAGCAGCCTGCAGGGCAGGGAGGCCGAAGAGACCCAGTACTTC. As protein: CASSLQGREAEETQYF.

This rearrangement joins TRBV7-9 to TRBJ1-4; 9 nucleotides align to TRBD1. The CDR3 extends over 14 amino acids. Germline CDR1 and CDR2: SEHNR and FQNEAQ (reference sequence). V lost 5 bases to trimming and J lost 7 bases; unmatched junction nucleotides: 5. The CDR3 sequence is CASSLGTGTEKLFF. In DNA, the CDR3 is TGTGCCAGCAGCCTCGGGACAGGGACTGAAAAACTGTTTTTT.

The chain links TRBV2 to TRBJ2-1; 8 bases are shared with TRBD1. The CDR3 has 12 amino acids. Per germline, CDR1 SNHLY and CDR2 FYNNEI. Trimming at V came to 4 bases and at J to 12 bases, leaving 5 bases not matched to a gene. In nucleotides, the CDR3 is TGTGCCAGCAGTGGACAGGGGATGGGGCAGTTCTTC. The encoded protein is CASSGQGMGQFF.

The chain recombines TRBV5-1 with TRBJ2-5; the D is unclear. Germline CDR1 is SGHRS and CDR2 is YFSETQ. Trimming took 0 bases from V and 5 from J, leaving 11 bases between them. CDR3 length equals 14 residues. The CDR3 spells CASSLAGERETQYF. Here the CDR3 DNA reads TGCGCCAGCAGCTTGGCTGGCGAAAGGGAGACCCAGTACTTC.

The CDR3 protein is CATSGQGGPANEQYF. DNA for the CDR3: TGTGCCACCAGCGGCCAGGGGGGGCCCGCCAACGAGCAGTACTTC. V is TRBV15 and J is TRBJ2-7; D possibly uses TRBD1 or TRBD2 (7 bases each). The germline CDR1 and CDR2 sequences are LNHNV and YYDKDF (reference sequence). The CDR3 is 15 residues long. V was cut by 5 bases and J by 5 bases, with 19 bases left in between.

This chain connects TRBV2 to TRBJ1-5, with D uncertain. Germline V gene sequence: CDR1 SNHLY, CDR2 FYNNEI. Trimming left V 4 bases short and J 1 base short, with 8 bases between. The CDR3 is 14 residues long. The CDR3 loop is CASSVGQSNQPQHF. The CDR3 DNA follows: TGTGCCAGCAGTGTTGGGCAAAGCAATCAGCCCCAGCATTTT. The full variable domain, completed using reference TRBV2 and TRBJ1-5, is EPEVTQTPSHQVTQMGQEVILRCVPISNHLYFYWYRQILGQKVEFLVSFYNNEISEKSEIFDDQFSVERPDGSNFTLKIRSTKLEDSAMYFCASSVGQSNQPQHFGDGTRLSIL.

This chain connects TRBV19 to TRBJ2-1, with 10 bases matching TRBD1. This CDR3 spans 15 amino acids. Germline-derived CDR1 and CDR2 are LNHDA and SQIVND (reference sequence). The J segment lost 3 bases and the V segment lost 6 bases, leaving 5 bases of the junction unmatched. For the CDR3, the DNA is TGTGCCAGTAGCGGACAGGGGGAAGGCTACAATGAGCAGTTCTTC. Residues: CASSGQGEGYNEQFF.

This chain links TRBV7-6 with TRBJ1-2; a possible D gene is TRBD1 (5 bases). CDR1 and CDR2 from the germline V gene are SGHVS and FNYEAQ. Trimming cost V 8 bases and J 0 bases, with 19 bases left between them. The CDR3 spans 16 residues. The CDR3 bases are TGTGCCAGCGGGTGGAGACAGATTGAAGCTAACTATGGCTACACCTTC. It is translated as CASGWRQIEANYGYTF.

The rearrangement links TRBV7-9 to TRBJ2-3; 14 bases are shared with TRBD2. The CDR3 is 17 residues long. Trimming cost V 5 bases and J 6 bases; bases outside gene matches: 10. CDR1 and CDR2 from the germline V gene are SEHNR and FQNEAQ (reference sequence). The CDR3 loop reads CASSGGTSGSSGDTQYF. The CDR3 DNA is TGTGCCAGCAGCGGCGGGACTAGCGGGAGTTCAGGGGATACGCAGTATTTT.

The chain carries TRBV19 and TRBJ2-4, with 9 bases fitting TRBD2. Germline CDR1 LNHDA, CDR2 SQIVND (reference sequence). V lost 4 bases to trimming and J lost 0 bases; unmatched junction nucleotides: 1. This CDR3 has 15 amino acids. The CDR3 nucleotides read TGTGCCAGTAGTAGGACTAGCGAAGCCAAAAACATTCAGTACTTC. Translation gives CASSRTSEAKNIQYF. The variable domain in full, with the rest retrieved from reference TRBV19 and TRBJ2-4, is DGGITQSPKYLFRKEGQNVTLSCEQNLNHDAMYWYRQDPGQGLRLIYYSQIVNDFQKGDIAEGYSVSREKKESFPLTVTSAQKNPTAFYLCASSRTSEAKNIQYFGAGTRLSVL.

In its sample, this clone was seen a few times. The rearrangement links TRBV6-1 to TRBJ1-2; D is unresolved. The V gene's germline CDR1 is MNHNS and CDR2 SASEGT. This CDR3 region has 12 residues. The ends were cut back, 8 bases at V and 8 bases at J, with 15 bases in the middle. CDR3 DNA sequence: TGTGCCAGCCCCTGGAGGGTGTGGGGCTACACCTTC. Protein sequence: CASPWRVWGYTF.

This clone has a single count. The chain links TRBV20-1 to TRBJ2-1; D gene uncertain. Germline lookup yields CDR1 DFQATT and CDR2 SNEGSKA (reference sequence). The CDR3 has 11 amino acids. The germline V and J ends were trimmed by 4 bases and 8 bases, with 9 bases remaining between them. The CDR3 sequence is CSAIKRDEQFF. CDR3 bases: TGCAGTGCTATTAAAAGGGATGAGCAGTTCTTC.

CDR3: CASSWGRQETQYF. In DNA, the CDR3 is TGTGCCAGCAGTTGGGGCAGACAAGAGACCCAGTACTTC. This chain links TRBV28 with TRBJ2-5, with a possible D match to TRBD1 (5 bases). Trimming removed 4 bases at V and 2 bases at J, with 8 bases between. Germline lookup yields CDR1 MDHEN and CDR2 SYDVKM. The CDR3 totals 13 residues.

This clone came up once. The chain carries TRBV6-5 and TRBJ1-1; TRBD1 is a possible D gene (5 bases). Germline lookup yields CDR1 MNHEY and CDR2 SVGAGI. This CDR3 contains 15 residues. The ends were cut back, 4 bases at V and 0 bases at J, with 12 bases in the middle. The CDR3 sequence is CASSSGGLLNTEAFF. In DNA form, the CDR3 reads TGTGCCAGCAGTTCGGGGGGACTTTTGAACACTGAAGCTTTCTTT.

The rearrangement links TRBV2 to TRBJ2-5; D is possibly TRBD1 (6 bases). The CDR3 is 15 amino acids. Germline V CDR1 and CDR2: SNHLY, FYNNEI. Trimming took 1 base from V and 2 from J, leaving 11 bases between them. The CDR3 bases are TGTGCCAGCAGTGAAGGGGGGCTACCGCAAGAGACCCAGTACTTC. Translating gives CASSEGGLPQETQYF.

V and J are TRBV6-5 and TRBJ2-7, with a tentative D call TRBD1 (5 bases). Germline V gene data show CDR1 as MNHEY and CDR2 as SVGAGI. The CDR3 is made up of 13 amino acids. V was shortened by 7 bases and J by 2 bases, with 12 bases between the two germline ends. CDR3 nucleotides: TGTGCCAGCACAATCGACAGCACCTACGAGCAGTACTTC. Amino acids: CASTIDSTYEQYF.

This clone was seen a single time. The V and J genes are TRBV7-2 and TRBJ2-1; 10 nucleotides match TRBD2. Looked up from germline, CDR1 is SGHTA and CDR2 is FQGNSA. Trimming removed 5 bases from V and 4 bases from J; junction bases left unmatched: 5. The CDR3 consists of 15 residues. CDR3 DNA sequence: TGTGCCAGCAGCCAAGCGGGAGGGCCGTACAATGAGCAGTTCTTC. This sequence encodes CASSQAGGPYNEQFF.